This TCR beta chain emerged from a study of breast tumors, draining lymph nodes, adjacent tissues. Study-level points and caveats: Tumors had less TCR diversity than lymph nodes, more than nontumor tissue. Tumor and nontumor repertoires were significantly more similar in luminal-like than in basal-like breast cancer.

TCRdb recomputed calls from the multiplex PCR reads with MiXCR, one row per CDR3 protein. The table lists more than 20,000 distinct CDR3 sequences, roughly 58% of them singletons. As for this clonotype: Its specificity is unknown.

The CDR3 covers 14 residues. Germline CDR1 and CDR2: DFQATT and SNEGSKA (reference sequence). With 6 bases clipped from V and 2 bases from J, the junction kept 6 bases outside the gene matches. This receptor was taken from a female donor with breast cancer. Some clones in this sample may be carry-over from other donors' samples. The chain is built from TRBV20-1 and TRBJ2-7; 11 nucleotides match TRBD2. What was sequenced was breast tumor tissue. The DNA for the CDR3 is TGCAGTGCCACTAGCGGGAGCAGCACCTACGAGCAGTACTTC. This sequence encodes CSATSGSSTYEQYF.